The clone carrying this T cell receptor beta chain was detected ten times or more. Its specificity is unknown. Arm-PCR of CDR3 regions with iRepertoire HTBI primers generated TCR beta libraries. TCRdb passed the multiplex PCR reads through MiXCR, listing each CDR3 protein once. Here the sample spans hundreds of thousands of distinct CDR3 sequences, 16% being singletons. The sample is drawn from a study of regulatory T cells in long-lasting Graves disease. Study observations and caveats: When disease was persistent, TRBV28, TRBJ1-2 and TRBJ2-5 were the favored segments.

Time point indicated: newly diagnosed GD, antithyroid drugs for less than 3 months. PBMC RNA was the source of the TCR library. The CDR3 consists of 17 residues. V shed 4 bases and J shed 0 bases, with 16 bases lying between them. This same sample was also part of a study on T cells in Graves' hyperthyroidism and ophthalmopathy.

This rearrangement joins TRBV12-3 or TRBV12-4 to TRBJ2-1; possible D gene TRBD1, 6 bases. The receptor was derived from a man aged 40-55 years with Graves disease. The sequenced sample was peripheral blood mononuclear cells (PBMCs), obtained at new diagnosis, from a patient treated with antithyroid drugs. The CDR3 sequence: CASSSDRWSDSYNEQFF. CDR3 coding DNA: TGTGCCAGCAGTTCCGACAGGTGGTCCGACTCCTACAATGAGCAGTTCTTC.